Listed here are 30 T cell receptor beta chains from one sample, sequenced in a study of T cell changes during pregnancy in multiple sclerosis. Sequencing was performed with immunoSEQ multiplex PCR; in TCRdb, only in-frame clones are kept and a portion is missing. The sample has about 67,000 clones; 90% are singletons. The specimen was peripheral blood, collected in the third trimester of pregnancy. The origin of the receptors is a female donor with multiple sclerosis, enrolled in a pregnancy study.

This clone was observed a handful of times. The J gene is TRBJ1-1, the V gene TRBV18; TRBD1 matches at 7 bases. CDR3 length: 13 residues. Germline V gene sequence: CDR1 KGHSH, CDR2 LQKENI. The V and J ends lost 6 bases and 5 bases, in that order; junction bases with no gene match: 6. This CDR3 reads CASSQGTETEAFF. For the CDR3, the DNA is TGTGCCAGCTCCCAGGGGACAGAGACTGAAGCTTTCTTT.

The CDR3 region has the DNA TGTGCCAGCAGTGAAGGGCCTTTACTATCCTACGAGCAGTACTTC. It codes for CASSEGPLLSYEQYF. The chain employs TRBV6-1 and TRBJ2-7; D not certain. The CDR3 has 15 amino acids. The germline V gene encodes CDR1 MNHNS and CDR2 SASEGT. V was pared by 1 base and J by 1 base, with 11 bases between.

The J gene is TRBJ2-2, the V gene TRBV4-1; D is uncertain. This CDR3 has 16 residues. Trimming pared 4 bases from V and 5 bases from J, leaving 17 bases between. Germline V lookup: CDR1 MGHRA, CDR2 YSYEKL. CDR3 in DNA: TGCGCCAGCAGCCCCTTTTTTACGGTCGGGACCGGGGAGCTGTTTTTT. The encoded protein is CASSPFFTVGTGELFF.

CDR3 nucleotides: TGTGCCAGCAGCTGGACCTCAGGGGTGGACACCGGGGAGCTGTTTTTT. Translation gives CASSWTSGVDTGELFF. V usage is TRBV5-8 and J usage is TRBJ2-2, with D possibly TRBD1 on 6 matching bases. This CDR3 spans 16 amino acids. With 3 bases removed from V and 3 bases from J, the gap between germline ends came to 15 bases. Germline CDR1 and CDR2: SGHTS and YDEGEE.

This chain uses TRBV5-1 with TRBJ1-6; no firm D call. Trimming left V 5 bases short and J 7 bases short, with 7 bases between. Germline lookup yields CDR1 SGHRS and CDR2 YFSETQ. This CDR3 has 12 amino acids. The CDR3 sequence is CASSFQNSPLHF. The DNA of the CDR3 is TGCGCCAGCAGTTTTCAGAATTCACCCCTCCACTTT.

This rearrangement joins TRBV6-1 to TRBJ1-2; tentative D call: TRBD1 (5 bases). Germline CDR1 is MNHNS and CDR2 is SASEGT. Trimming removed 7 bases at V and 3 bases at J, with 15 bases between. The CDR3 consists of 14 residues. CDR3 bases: TGTGCCAGCACGCCAGGGTGGGTTGACTATGGCTACACCTTC. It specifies CASTPGWVDYGYTF.

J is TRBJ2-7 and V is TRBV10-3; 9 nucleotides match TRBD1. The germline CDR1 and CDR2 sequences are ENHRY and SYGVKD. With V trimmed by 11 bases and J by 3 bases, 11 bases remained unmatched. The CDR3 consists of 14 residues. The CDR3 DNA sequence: TGTGCCTGCCGGGACAGGGTGTATGACTACGAGCAGTACTTC. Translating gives CACRDRVYDYEQYF.

As DNA, the CDR3 is TGTGCCAGCAGTCCAGGTGCCTATGGCTACACCTTC. It yields the protein CASSPGAYGYTF. This rearrangement joins TRBV27 to TRBJ1-2; D unresolved. The V gene lost 5 bases and the J gene lost 4 bases, with 8 bases spanning the gap. CDR1 is MNHEY and CDR2 is SMNVEV in the germline V gene (reference sequence). There are 12 residues in the CDR3.

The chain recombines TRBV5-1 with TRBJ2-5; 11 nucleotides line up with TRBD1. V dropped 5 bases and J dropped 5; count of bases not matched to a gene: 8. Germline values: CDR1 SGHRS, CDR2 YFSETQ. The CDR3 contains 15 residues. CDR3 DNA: TGCGCCAGCAGGACCGGGACAGGGGGGTACGAGACCCAGTACTTC. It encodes CASRTGTGGYETQYF.

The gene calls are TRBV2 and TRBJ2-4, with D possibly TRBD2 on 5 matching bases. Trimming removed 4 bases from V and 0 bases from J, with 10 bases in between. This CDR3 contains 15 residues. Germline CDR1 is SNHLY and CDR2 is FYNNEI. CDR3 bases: TGTGCCAGCAGTGGGGCGGGCCTAGCCAAAAACATTCAGTACTTC. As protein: CASSGAGLAKNIQYF.

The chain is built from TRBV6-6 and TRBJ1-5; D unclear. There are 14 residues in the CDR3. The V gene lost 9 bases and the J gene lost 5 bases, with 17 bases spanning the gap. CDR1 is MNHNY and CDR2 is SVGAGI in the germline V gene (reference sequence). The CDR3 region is CASLSGGSDQPQHF. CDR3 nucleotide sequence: TGTGCCAGTCTCTCAGGAGGGTCCGATCAGCCCCAGCATTTT.

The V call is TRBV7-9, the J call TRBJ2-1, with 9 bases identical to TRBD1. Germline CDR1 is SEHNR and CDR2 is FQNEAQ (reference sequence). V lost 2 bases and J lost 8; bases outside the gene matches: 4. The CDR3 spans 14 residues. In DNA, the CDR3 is TGTGCCAGCAGCTTAACAGGGGGCCAAGATGAGCAGTTCTTC. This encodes CASSLTGGQDEQFF. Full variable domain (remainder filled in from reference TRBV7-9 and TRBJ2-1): DTGVSQNPRHKITKRGQNVTFRCDPISEHNRLYWYRQTLGQGPEFLTYFQNEAQLEKSRLLSDRFSAERPKGSFSTLEIQRTEQGDSAMYLCASSLTGGQDEQFFGPGTRLTVL.

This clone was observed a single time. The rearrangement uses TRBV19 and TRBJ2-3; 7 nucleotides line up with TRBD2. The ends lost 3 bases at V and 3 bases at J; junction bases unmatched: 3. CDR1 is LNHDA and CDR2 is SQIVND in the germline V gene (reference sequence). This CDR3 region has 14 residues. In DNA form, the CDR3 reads TGTGCCAGTAGTATGACTAGCCGGACAGATACGCAGTATTTT. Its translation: CASSMTSRTDTQYF.

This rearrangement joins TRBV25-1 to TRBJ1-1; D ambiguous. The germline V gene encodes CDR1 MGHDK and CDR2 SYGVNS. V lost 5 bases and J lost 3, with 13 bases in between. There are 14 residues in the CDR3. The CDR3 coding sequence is TGTGCCAGCAGTCCAAAGATCGGGGACACTGAAGCTTTCTTT. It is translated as CASSPKIGDTEAFF.

Here the CDR3 reads CASSSGTGDPEAFF. The CDR3 nucleotides are TGTGCCAGCAGTTCGGGGACAGGGGACCCTGAAGCTTTCTTT. The chain joins TRBV28 to TRBJ1-1; 10 bases line up with TRBD1. Germline trimming cut 4 bases from V and 6 bases from J; bases unmatched to any gene: 5. The CDR3 extends over 14 amino acids. Germline CDR1 is MDHEN and CDR2 is SYDVKM.

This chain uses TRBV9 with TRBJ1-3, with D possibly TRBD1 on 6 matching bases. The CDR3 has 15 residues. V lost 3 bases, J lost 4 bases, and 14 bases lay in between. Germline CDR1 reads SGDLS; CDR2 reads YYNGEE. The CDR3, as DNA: TGTGCCAGCAGCGGGGCAAACAGGGCCGGAAACACCATATATTTT. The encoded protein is CASSGANRAGNTIYF.

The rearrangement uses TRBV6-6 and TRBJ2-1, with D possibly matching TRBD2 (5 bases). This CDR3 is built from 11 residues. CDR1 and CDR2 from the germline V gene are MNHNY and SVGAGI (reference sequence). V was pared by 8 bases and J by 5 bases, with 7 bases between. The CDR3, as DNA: TGTGCCAGCGGGAGAGACAATGAGCAGTTCTTC. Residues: CASGRDNEQFF.

Here the CDR3 reads CASTAAGYNEQFF. DNA of the CDR3: TGTGCCAGCACGGCGGCTGGCTACAATGAGCAGTTCTTC. The chain carries TRBV2 and TRBJ2-1; the D is unclear. The V end lost 7 bases, the J end lost 3 bases, and 10 bases lay between the germline ends. Germline V gene data show CDR1 as SNHLY and CDR2 as FYNNEI. The CDR3 has 13 residues. Using reference TRBV2 and TRBJ2-1 for the parts outside the CDR3, the full variable domain is EPEVTQTPSHQVTQMGQEVILRCVPISNHLYFYWYRQILGQKVEFLVSFYNNEISEKSEIFDDQFSVERPDGSNFTLKIRSTKLEDSAMYFCASTAAGYNEQFFGPGTRLTVL.

The CDR3 DNA reads TGTGCCAGTAGTACGGCACCCGGGTGGAATGAGCAGTTCTTC. The encoded protein is CASSTAPGWNEQFF. The rearrangement joins TRBV19 to TRBJ2-1; unclear D gene. V was trimmed by 4 bases and J by 7 bases, leaving 14 bases between them. Germline loops: CDR1 LNHDA, CDR2 SQIVND (reference sequence). This CDR3 contains 14 residues.

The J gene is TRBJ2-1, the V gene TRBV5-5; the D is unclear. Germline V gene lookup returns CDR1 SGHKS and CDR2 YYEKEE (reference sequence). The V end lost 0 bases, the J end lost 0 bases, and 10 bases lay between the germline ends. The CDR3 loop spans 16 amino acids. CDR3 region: CASSLAGGSSYNEQFF. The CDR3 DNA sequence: TGTGCCAGCAGCTTGGCTGGCGGTAGCTCCTACAATGAGCAGTTCTTC.

The CDR3 sequence: CASSPDRGQPQHF. The CDR3, as DNA: TGTGCCAGCAGCCCGGACAGGGGACAGCCCCAGCATTTT. The chain links TRBV5-4 to TRBJ1-5; 9 bases are shared with TRBD1. J lost 7 bases, V lost 4 bases, and 3 bases had no gene match. The germline CDR1 and CDR2 sequences are SGHNT and YYREEE (reference sequence). CDR3 length equals 13 residues.

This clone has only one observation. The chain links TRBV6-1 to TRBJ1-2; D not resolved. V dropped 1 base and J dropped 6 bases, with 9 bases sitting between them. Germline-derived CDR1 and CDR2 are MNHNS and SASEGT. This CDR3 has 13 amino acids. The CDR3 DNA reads TGTGCCAGCAGTGAAGACAGATTTGATGGCTACACCTTC. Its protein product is CASSEDRFDGYTF.

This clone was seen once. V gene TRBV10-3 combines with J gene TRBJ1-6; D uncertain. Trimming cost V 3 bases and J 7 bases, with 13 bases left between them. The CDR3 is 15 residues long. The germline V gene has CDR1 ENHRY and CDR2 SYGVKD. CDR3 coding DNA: TGTGCCATCAGTGATTGGTTACGAGAGAATTCACCCCTCCACTTT. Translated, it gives CAISDWLRENSPLHF.

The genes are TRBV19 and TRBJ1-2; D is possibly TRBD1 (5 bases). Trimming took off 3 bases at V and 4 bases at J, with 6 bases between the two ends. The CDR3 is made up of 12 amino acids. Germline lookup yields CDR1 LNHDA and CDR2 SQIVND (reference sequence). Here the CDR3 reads CASSIQGYGYTF. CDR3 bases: TGTGCCAGTAGTATCCAGGGCTATGGCTACACCTTC.

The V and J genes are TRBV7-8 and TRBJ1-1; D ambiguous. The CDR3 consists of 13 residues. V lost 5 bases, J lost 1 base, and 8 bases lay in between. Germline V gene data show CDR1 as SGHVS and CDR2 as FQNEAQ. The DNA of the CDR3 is TGTGCCAGCAGCCCGACACCGAACACTGAAGCTTTCTTT. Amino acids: CASSPTPNTEAFF.

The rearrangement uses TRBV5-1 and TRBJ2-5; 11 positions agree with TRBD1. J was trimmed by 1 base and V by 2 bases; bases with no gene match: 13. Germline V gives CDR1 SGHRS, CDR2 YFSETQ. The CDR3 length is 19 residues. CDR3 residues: CASSFDRDRGSPLQETQYF. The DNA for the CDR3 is TGCGCCAGCAGCTTTGACCGGGACAGGGGGTCCCCCCTCCAAGAGACCCAGTACTTC.

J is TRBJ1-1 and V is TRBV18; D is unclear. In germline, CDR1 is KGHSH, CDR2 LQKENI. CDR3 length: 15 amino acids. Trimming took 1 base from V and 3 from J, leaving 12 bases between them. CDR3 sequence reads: CASSPRGFGDTEAFF. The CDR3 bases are TGTGCCAGCTCACCACGAGGTTTTGGAGACACTGAAGCTTTCTTT.

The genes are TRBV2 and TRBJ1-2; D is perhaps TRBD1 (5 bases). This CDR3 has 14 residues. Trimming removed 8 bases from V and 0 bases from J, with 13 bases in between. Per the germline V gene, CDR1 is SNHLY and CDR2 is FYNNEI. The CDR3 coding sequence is TGTGCCAGCTTTAGCACAGGAGCTAACTATGGCTACACCTTC. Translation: CASFSTGANYGYTF. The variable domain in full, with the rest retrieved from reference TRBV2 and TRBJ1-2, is EPEVTQTPSHQVTQMGQEVILRCVPISNHLYFYWYRQILGQKVEFLVSFYNNEISEKSEIFDDQFSVERPDGSNFTLKIRSTKLEDSAMYFCASFSTGANYGYTFGSGTRLTVV.

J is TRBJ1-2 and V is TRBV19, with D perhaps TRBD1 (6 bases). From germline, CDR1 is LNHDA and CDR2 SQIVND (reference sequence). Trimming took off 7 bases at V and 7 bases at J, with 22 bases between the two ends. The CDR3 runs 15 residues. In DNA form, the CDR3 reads TGTGCCAGTACCCAAACGCGACAGGCACCCTTTGGCTACACCTTC. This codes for CASTQTRQAPFGYTF.

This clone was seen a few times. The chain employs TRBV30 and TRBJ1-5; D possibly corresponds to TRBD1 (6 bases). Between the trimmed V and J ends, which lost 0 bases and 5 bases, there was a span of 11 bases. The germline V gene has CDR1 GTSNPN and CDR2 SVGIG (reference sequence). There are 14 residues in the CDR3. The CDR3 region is CAWSVWGGHQPQHF. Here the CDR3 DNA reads TGTGCCTGGAGTGTATGGGGGGGGCATCAGCCCCAGCATTTT.